These 21 T cell receptor beta chains came from one sample sequenced in a study of Tregs in tolerant kidney transplant recipients. These receptors have no identified antigens. Profiled with immunoSEQ multiplex PCR; TCRdb holds only in-frame clones, not every one. The sample includes 15,000 to 19,000 clones, around half of them seen just once. Recipient PBMCs carried a CFSE label and met irradiated graft donor PBMCs for approximately six days before FACS sorting. The sample here was CD4+ T cells from blood cultured with allogeneic cells, taken before the transplant. These receptors were obtained from a human patient who received a combined kidney and bone marrow transplant.

This chain uses TRBV11-1 with TRBJ2-7; tentative D call: TRBD2 (7 bases). Trimming left V 8 bases short and J 5 bases short, with 19 bases between. Per germline, CDR1 SGHAT and CDR2 FQDESV (reference sequence). The CDR3 is 14 amino acids. The chain's CDR3 is CASRRGQGGHEQYF. CDR3 in DNA: TGTGCCAGCCGGCGGGGGCAGGGAGGTCACGAGCAGTACTTC.

This clone was found once. The chain carries TRBV5-1 and TRBJ2-7; no clear D gene. V was shortened by 3 bases and J by 3 bases, with 7 bases between the two germline ends. This CDR3 comprises 12 residues. In germline, CDR1 is SGHRS, CDR2 YFSETQ. CDR3 DNA: TGCGCCAGCAGCTCAACAGTCTACGAGCAGTACTTC. This sequence encodes CASSSTVYEQYF.

This chain joins TRBV25-1 and TRBJ2-3; a weak D match, TRBD2 (6 bases). The germline V and J ends were trimmed by 1 base and 4 bases, with 15 bases remaining between them. The germline gives CDR1 MGHDK, CDR2 SYGVNS. The CDR3 has 16 amino acids. The CDR3 loop is CASSEWSGVGPDTQYF. The CDR3 bases are TGTGCCAGCAGTGAATGGTCGGGGGTAGGCCCAGATACGCAGTATTTT.

Judged by abundance, this clone is medium-sized. The sample carries other DNA sequences with the same CDR3. The chain is built from TRBV5-4 and TRBJ1-6; D ambiguous. The CDR3 totals 15 residues. V was cut by 0 bases and J by 4 bases, with 8 bases left in between. Per the germline V gene, CDR1 is SGHNT and CDR2 is YYREEE (reference sequence). The CDR3 sequence: CASSLAGRYNSPLHF. The CDR3 DNA follows: TGTGCCAGCAGCTTGGCTGGGAGGTATAATTCACCCCTCCACTTT.

Written as DNA, the CDR3 is TGTGCCAGCAGCTTTCAGGGTAGTACTTACTCCTACGAGCAGTACTTC. It encodes CASSFQGSTYSYEQYF. The V call is TRBV11-3, the J call TRBJ2-7, with TRBD1 as a possible D gene (5 bases). The germline V and J ends were trimmed by 3 bases and 0 bases, with 15 bases remaining between them. Germline V lookup: CDR1 SGHNT, CDR2 YENEEA. This CDR3 is built from 16 residues.

This clone is medium-sized in the sample. The chain carries TRBV15 and TRBJ1-3; maybe TRBD1 (5 bases). The germline V and J ends were trimmed by 8 bases and 4 bases, with 9 bases remaining between them. Germline CDR1 is LNHNV and CDR2 is YYDKDF (reference sequence). This CDR3 is built from 12 residues. CDR3 nucleotide sequence: TGTGCCACCGGGGGGAACGGAAACACCATATATTTT. Its protein is CATGGNGNTIYF.

V and J are TRBV7-2 and TRBJ2-7; the D is unclear. Trimming took off 4 bases at V and 3 bases at J, with 4 bases between the two ends. CDR3 length: 11 residues. Germline V CDR1 and CDR2: SGHTA, FQGNSA. CDR3 in DNA: TGTGCCAGCAGCTGCTACTACGAGCAGTACTTC. Encoded protein: CASSCYYEQYF.

The V call is TRBV7-2, the J call TRBJ1-5, with D hard to call. V dropped 1 base and J dropped 7 bases, with 11 bases sitting between them. The CDR3 contains 14 residues. The germline CDR1 and CDR2 sequences are SGHTA and FQGNSA. The CDR3 is CASSLGPGGQPQHF. CDR3 DNA sequence: TGTGCCAGCAGCTTAGGTCCTGGCGGGCAGCCCCAGCATTTT.

The genes are TRBV28 and TRBJ1-2; D remains ambiguous. The germline V gene encodes CDR1 MDHEN and CDR2 SYDVKM. Trimming left V 2 bases short and J 8 bases short, with 24 bases between. The CDR3 has 17 amino acids. The CDR3 region is CASSLLILGTAGGGYTF. The CDR3 coding sequence is TGTGCCAGCAGTTTACTTATATTGGGCACGGCCGGCGGGGGCTACACCTTC.

V and J are TRBV30 and TRBJ1-1; D is unresolved. The CDR3 runs 14 residues. The V gene's germline CDR1 is GTSNPN and CDR2 SVGIG (reference sequence). The V end was cut by 0 bases, the J end by 11 bases, with 19 bases between. The CDR3 coding sequence is TGTGCCTGGAGTGTACGTCTTTTCCCAAATGGCGCTTTCTTT. Its protein is CAWSVRLFPNGAFF.

The chain joins TRBV4-1 to TRBJ1-5; D gene unclear. The germline V gene encodes CDR1 MGHRA and CDR2 YSYEKL. This CDR3 contains 15 residues. Trimming left V 3 bases short and J 5 bases short, with 14 bases between. The CDR3, as DNA: TGCGCCAGCAGCCAGGCCAACAATCTCGATCAGCCCCAGCATTTT. Translating it yields CASSQANNLDQPQHF.

Concerning this clone itself: One end of the junction does not line up with germline, which may come from a read error. The sample has other DNA sequences that encode this CDR3 too. The genes are TRBV11-3 and TRBJ2-7; TRBD2 agrees at 7 bases. Germline V gene sequence: CDR1 SGHNT, CDR2 YENEEA. The length of the CDR3 is 15 residues. The CDR3 protein is CASSLETGGGLEQYF. The DNA of the CDR3 is TGTGCCAGCAGCTTAGAGACGGGCGGGGGTCTCGAGCAATACTTC. Drawing the rest from reference TRBV11-3 and TRBJ2-7, the complete variable domain is EAGVVQSPRYKIIEKKQPVAFWCNPISGHNTLYWYLQNLGQGPELLIRYENEEAVDDSQLPKDRFSAERLKGVDSTLKIQPAELGDSAVYLCASSLETGGGLEQYFGPGTRLTVT.

V gene TRBV9 combines with J gene TRBJ2-3; 8 bases align to TRBD2. Germline V gene data show CDR1 as SGDLS and CDR2 as YYNGEE. The CDR3 is made up of 17 amino acids. After removal of 0 bases from V and 3 bases from J, the junction contained 9 bases not matched to a gene. The CDR3 is CASSVVAGGYLTDTQYF. The CDR3 bases are TGTGCCAGCAGCGTAGTGGCGGGGGGTTATCTTACAGATACGCAGTATTTT.

The chain combines TRBV5-8 with TRBJ2-4, with 7 bases fitting TRBD2. Germline lookup yields CDR1 SGHTS and CDR2 YDEGEE. Trimming removed 6 bases from V and 8 bases from J; junction bases left unmatched: 11. The CDR3 consists of 14 residues. The CDR3 loop is CASNLGRAGYIQYF. In DNA, the CDR3 is TGTGCCAGCAATTTAGGGCGAGCGGGGTACATTCAGTACTTC.

This clone occurred a few times. The chain joins TRBV7-9 to TRBJ2-7, with D perhaps TRBD2 (6 bases). This CDR3 region has 13 residues. The V gene's germline CDR1 is SEHNR and CDR2 FQNEAQ (reference sequence). V lost 3 bases and J 5 bases, leaving 11 bases between the germline ends. The CDR3 bases are TGTGCCAGCAGCTTTTCTAGCGTTAACGAGCAGTACTTC. It yields the protein CASSFSSVNEQYF.

This chain links TRBV11-2 with TRBJ1-2; 9 nucleotides match TRBD1. Germline trimming cut 5 bases from V and 3 bases from J; bases unmatched to any gene: 4. Germline CDR1 is SGHAT and CDR2 is FQNNGV. This CDR3 contains 14 residues. This CDR3 reads CASSRRTGDYGYTF. DNA of the CDR3: TGTGCCAGCAGCCGGCGGACAGGGGACTATGGCTACACCTTC.

V is TRBV18 and J is TRBJ2-4, with D unclear. V lost 2 bases and J 1 base, leaving 9 bases between the germline ends. Germline V gene data show CDR1 as KGHSH and CDR2 as LQKENI. CDR3 size: 15 residues. The CDR3 DNA follows: TGTGCCAGCTCACCAACAGCCGAGGCCAAAAACATTCAGTACTTC. Protein sequence: CASSPTAEAKNIQYF.

This clone was seen only a few times. This CDR3 is also generated by other DNA sequences in the sample. CDR3 sequence: CASSRDRENSPLHF. CDR3 nucleotides: TGTGCCAGCAGCCGGGACAGGGAAAATTCACCCCTCCACTTT. The chain has TRBV6-5 and TRBJ1-6; TRBD1 aligns across 9 bases. CDR1 is MNHEY, CDR2 SVGAGI, per germline. J was trimmed by 7 bases and V by 6 bases; bases with no gene match: 4. The CDR3 loop spans 14 amino acids.

With respect to this clone: One junction end disagrees with the germline gene, perhaps due to a read error. The CDR3 coding sequence is TGTGCCTGGAGTAAAAGGGCTGGGGGGAGCAATTCCCCCCTCCACTTT. Protein: CAWSKRAGGSNSPLHF. This rearrangement joins TRBV30 to TRBJ1-6; D perhaps matches TRBD1 (5 bases). In germline, CDR1 is GTSNPN, CDR2 SVGIG (reference sequence). The CDR3 extends over 16 amino acids.

This chain uses TRBV11-2 with TRBJ2-7, with 7 positions matching TRBD1. The CDR3 spans 14 residues. The germline CDR1 and CDR2 sequences are SGHAT and FQNNGV. Unmatched junction bases numbered 3, after V lost 2 bases and J lost 2 bases. The CDR3 sequence is CASSLNRGPYEQYF. The CDR3 bases are TGTGCCAGCAGCTTAAACAGGGGTCCCTACGAGCAGTACTTC.

The chain recombines TRBV2 with TRBJ2-2; D is uncertain. V dropped 6 bases and J dropped 0 bases, with 5 bases sitting between them. The CDR3 has 13 residues. Germline CDR1 is SNHLY and CDR2 is FYNNEI. The CDR3 here is CASRDTNTGELFF. In nucleotides, the CDR3 is TGTGCCAGCAGAGACACGAACACCGGGGAGCTGTTTTTT.